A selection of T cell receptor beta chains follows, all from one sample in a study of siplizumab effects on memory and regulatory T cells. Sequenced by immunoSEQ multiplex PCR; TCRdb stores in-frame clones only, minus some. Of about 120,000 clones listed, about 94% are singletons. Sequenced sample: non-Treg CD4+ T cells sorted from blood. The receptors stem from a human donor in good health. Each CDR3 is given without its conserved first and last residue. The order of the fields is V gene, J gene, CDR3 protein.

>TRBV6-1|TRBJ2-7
ASSEFGTGIHEQY
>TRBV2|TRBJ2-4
ASRGFGLAGGQKNIQY
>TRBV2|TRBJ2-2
ASSWYTGELF
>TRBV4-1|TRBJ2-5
ASSQVFVRGEVETQY
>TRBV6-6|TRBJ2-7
ASSYNVASFPYEQY
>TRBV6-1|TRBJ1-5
ATDRDQPQH
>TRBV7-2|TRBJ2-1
ASSFTGSSYNEQF
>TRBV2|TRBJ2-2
ASSETRERNTGELF
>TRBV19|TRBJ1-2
ASSSQIAGYGYT
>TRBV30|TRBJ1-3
AWSVLGSSGNTIY
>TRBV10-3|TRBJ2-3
AISTTDTQY
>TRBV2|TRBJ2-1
ASPPSVSDRNEQF
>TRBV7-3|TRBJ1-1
ASSLLRTEAF
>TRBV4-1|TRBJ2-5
ASSPRTSGSISEQY
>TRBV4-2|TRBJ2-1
ASSLGGVRQIYNEQF
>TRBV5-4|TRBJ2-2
ASSAPGTGGTGELF
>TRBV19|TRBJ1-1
ASMVRWNTEAF
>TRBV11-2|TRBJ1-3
ASRILTGPSSGNTIY
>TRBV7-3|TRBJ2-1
ASSSPIAGGPYNEQF
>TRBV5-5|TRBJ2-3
ASSYDRSTDTQY
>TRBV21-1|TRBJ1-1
ASSLRGLRTEAF
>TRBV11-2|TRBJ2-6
ASISDRGAANVLT
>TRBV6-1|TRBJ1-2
ASTVSYGYT
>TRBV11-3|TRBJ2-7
ASSRDGYEQY
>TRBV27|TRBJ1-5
ASSLQGISNQPQH
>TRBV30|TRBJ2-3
AWSGLAGDIDTQY